One sample yielded the 3 T cell receptor beta chains listed below, sequenced in a study of cytomegalovirus exposure and HLA in healthy donors (dated by TCRdb to about 2017). The library was made by the immunoSEQ multiplex PCR assay. A mixture of 60 forward primers for TCR Vbeta segments and 13 reverse primers for TCR Jbeta segments was used in the multiplex PCR. TCRdb stores this immuneACCESS table with in-frame sequences only. Part of the clones is absent; in the studies checked, under half of the shortfall reflects unresolved V genes, and no reason is known for the rest. Across this sample there are 92,000 or so clones, with over 55% seen only once. The ten largest account for about 22% of the sample. The sequenced sample was PBMCs. The receptors derive from a woman aged 50 to 60 in good health and CMV-seropositive.

This clone turned up a few times. The rearrangement uses TRBV5-6 and TRBJ2-7; D ambiguous. The CDR3 consists of 14 residues. Trimming took off 1 base at V and 4 bases at J, with 12 bases between the two ends. Germline CDR1 is SGHDT and CDR2 is YYEEEE. The CDR3 spells CASSLRGPPYEQYF. The CDR3 DNA sequence: TGTGCCAGCAGCTTGCGTGGGCCCCCTTACGAGCAGTACTTC.

The chain employs TRBV30 and TRBJ1-2; a weak D match, TRBD1 (5 bases). Germline CDR1 GTSNPN, CDR2 SVGIG (reference sequence). Trimming removed 2 bases from V and 3 bases from J, with 7 bases in between. This CDR3 is built from 12 residues. CDR3 nucleotide sequence: TGTGCCTGGAGTCTACAGGACTATGGCTACACCTTC. As protein: CAWSLQDYGYTF.

The CDR3 reads CASSPGPDYEQYF. DNA of the CDR3: TGTGCCAGCAGTCCCGGCCCTGACTACGAGCAGTACTTC. The genes are TRBV6-4 and TRBJ2-5; D is unresolved. Matching the DNA end better, TRBJ2-7 makes the J call doubtful. CDR3 size: 13 residues. Germline V lookup: CDR1 MRHNA, CDR2 SNTAGT.